The T cell receptor beta chain described here comes from a study of blood T cell repertoires in COVID-19. Overall study context: Material from acute and convalescent COVID-19 was sourced from the United States, Italy and Spain. T cells, B-cell-depleted T cells, or PBMCs supplied cDNA or gDNA.

Original data processing: Amplified reference gene primers provided the basis for estimating nucleated cell counts. Assay used: immunoSEQ multiplex PCR; TCRdb lists only in-frame clones, some missing. V and J calls and clone size are copied from that table; D and trimming were computed from the DNA. Altogether fewer than 250,000 clones are present, around 83% being singletons, with the ten largest covering 2.9%. Between the trimmed V and J ends, which lost 5 bases and 0 bases, there was a span of 8 bases. CDR3 size: 15 residues. Germline CDR1 is SGHVS and CDR2 is FNYEAQ. Material: peripheral blood. The sequence came from a man aged 50-60 years with active or convalescent COVID-19. This chain uses TRBV7-6 with TRBJ2-6; no firm D call. The CDR3 is CASSPGNSGANVLTF. CDR3 bases: TGTGCCAGCAGCCCAGGAAACTCTGGGGCCAACGTCCTGACTTTC.